The source of this TCR beta chain is a study of Ad26.COV2.S vaccination and SARS-CoV-2 variants. Study-wide context: Ad26.COV2.S arm of COV1001 included the donor. General observations from the study: Non-spike TCR breadth showed similarity between vaccine and placebo recipients.

Only in-frame clones appear in the TCRdb table, and some are missing; sequencing was by immunoSEQ multiplex PCR. The table has fewer than 800,000 clones, roughly 90% seen once. V dropped 6 bases and J dropped 3 bases, with 9 bases sitting between them. The CDR3 sequence is 12 residues long. The germline CDR1 and CDR2 sequences are MNHEY and SVGAGI. Treatment meaning: 19 received Ad26.COV2.S at low or high dose, single or two shots; a few received placebo; per-sample allocation not given. The samples date from day 63 after the first vaccine or placebo injection. In Boston, an adult donor aged 18-55 years took part. The table lists this clone with a count of one. Its matching antigen is unknown.

This clonotype originated in a person aged 18-60 years who received the Ad26.COV2.S COVID-19 vaccine or a placebo. The chain recombines TRBV6-5 with TRBJ2-7, with D possibly matching TRBD2 (5 bases). Specimen: peripheral blood, collected in a trial of Ad26.COV2.S vaccine versus placebo. The CDR3 DNA follows: TGTGCCAGCAGGCACGGGATCTACGAGCAGTACTTC. It specifies CASRHGIYEQYF.